Sequencing of this T cell receptor (beta chain) was carried out in a study of shared clonotypes between healthy human individuals. Sequencing was performed with immunoSEQ multiplex PCR; in TCRdb, only in-frame clones are kept and a portion is missing. The sample includes 490,000 or so clones, less than 80% of them seen just once. CDR1 and CDR2 from the germline V gene are MNHNS and SASEGT. This CDR3 region has 15 residues. The germline V and J ends were trimmed by 7 bases and 8 bases, with 21 bases remaining between them. The V call is TRBV6-1, the J call TRBJ2-4, with a tentative D call TRBD1 (5 bases). This sequence was found in a woman aged 35 to 49 in good health. Some clones in this sample may be carry-over from other donors' samples. The sequenced material came from PBMCs. For the CDR3, the DNA is TGTGCCAGCACCTTAGGGGATAGAACCGCCGACATTCAGTACTTC. It translates to CASTLGDRTADIQYF.